A single sample is the source of the 9 T cell receptor beta chains below, sequenced in a study of beta chain features in type 1 diabetes listed by TCRdb under 2018. Receptors were amplified or captured by the immunoSEQ multiplex PCR assay. The entire isolated RNA was reverse transcribed using the High Capacity cDNA Reverse Transcription Kit, and thus expressed TCRB transcripts were sequenced. TCRdb holds this immuneACCESS table with in-frame rearrangements only. Some clones are missing; in checked studies, unresolved V genes explain under half, and the rest has no known cause. For this sample there are 150,000 or so clones; approximately 12% appear just once. Roughly 2% of the sample comes from the top ten. Sequenced material: central memory CD4+ T cells from blood. The receptors shown here come from a man aged 18 to 29 in good health.

This clone was detected ten times or more. The CDR3 DNA is TGTGCCAGCTCCCCTGTAGCGGTTTCGGATACGCAGTATTTT. Translating gives CASSPVAVSDTQYF. V usage is TRBV18 and J usage is TRBJ2-3; the D gene is possibly TRBD2 (6 bases). The CDR3 length is 14 residues. Trimming removed 6 bases from V and 6 bases from J, with 16 bases in between. The germline V gene encodes CDR1 KGHSH and CDR2 LQKENI.

This clone was observed a handful of times. The V call is TRBV2, the J call TRBJ2-5; D possibly uses TRBD1 or TRBD2 (5 bases each). This CDR3 spans 13 amino acids. V lost 6 bases and J lost 2, with 10 bases in between. The germline CDR1 and CDR2 sequences are SNHLY and FYNNEI. CDR3 protein: CASRGETQETQYF. As DNA, the CDR3 is TGTGCCAGCAGGGGGGAAACTCAAGAGACCCAGTACTTC.

The J gene is TRBJ2-1, the V gene TRBV5-4; 9 nucleotides agree with TRBD1. There are 15 residues in the CDR3. The germline CDR1 and CDR2 sequences are SGHNT and YYREEE (reference sequence). With V trimmed by 4 bases and J by 6 bases, 8 bases remained unmatched. The CDR3 loop reads CASSQSGTGTNEQFF. CDR3 bases: TGTGCCAGCAGCCAATCCGGGACAGGGACCAATGAGCAGTTCTTC.

This clone turned up a few times. The chain combines TRBV7-3 with TRBJ2-3; unclear D gene. Between the trimmed V and J ends, which lost 5 bases and 3 bases, there was a span of 12 bases. CDR1 and CDR2 (germline): SGHTA, FQGTGA. The CDR3 is made up of 14 amino acids. The CDR3 DNA is TGTGCCAGCAGCCTAGGGTTTTGGACAGATACGCAGTATTTT. It specifies CASSLGFWTDTQYF.

This clone occurred a few times. The genes are TRBV9 and TRBJ2-2, with D maybe TRBD2 (6 bases). The germline gives CDR1 SGDLS, CDR2 YYNGEE. This CDR3 has 16 amino acids. The V and J ends lost 3 bases and 2 bases respectively, with 14 bases between them. The CDR3 DNA reads as TGTGCCAGCAGCGCCGGGACTCCCCGAAACACCGGGGAGCTGTTTTTT. It encodes CASSAGTPRNTGELFF.

This clone has more than one count but fewer than ten. J is TRBJ2-3 and V is TRBV7-2; D possibly matches TRBD1 or TRBD2 (5 bases each). Germline loops: CDR1 SGHTA, CDR2 FQGNSA. The CDR3 totals 14 residues. V was pared by 6 bases and J by 2 bases, with 12 bases between. CDR3: CASRPGALTDTQYF. Here the CDR3 DNA reads TGTGCCAGCAGGCCCGGGGCGCTCACAGATACGCAGTATTTT. The full variable domain, its missing parts supplied by reference TRBV7-2 and TRBJ2-3, is GAGVSQSPSNKVTEKGKDVELRCDPISGHTALYWYRQSLGQGLEFLIYFQGNSAPDKSGLPSDRFSAERTGGSVSTLTIQRTQQEDSAVYLCASRPGALTDTQYFGPGTRLTVL.

This clone has ten or more counts. The chain couples TRBV7-2 to TRBJ2-3; no definite D call. This CDR3 has 13 residues. The V end was cut by 5 bases, the J end by 6 bases, with 12 bases between. The V gene's germline CDR1 is SGHTA and CDR2 FQGNSA. The CDR3 DNA is TGTGCCAGCAGCATCGTTATGGCCGATACGCAGTATTTT. This codes for CASSIVMADTQYF.

The chain has TRBV30 and TRBJ1-3; the match to TRBD1 covers 7 bases. Trimming removed 3 bases from V and 0 bases from J; junction bases left unmatched: 5. The germline V gene has CDR1 GTSNPN and CDR2 SVGIG (reference sequence). The CDR3 is made up of 15 amino acids. The CDR3 nucleotides are TGTGCCTGGAGCCATAGGACAGGCTCTGGAAACACCATATATTTT. This gives the protein CAWSHRTGSGNTIYF.

This clone came up a few times. The chain combines TRBV19 with TRBJ2-1; D remains unclear. The CDR3 is 14 amino acids. Germline V CDR1 and CDR2: LNHDA, SQIVND (reference sequence). V dropped 3 bases and J dropped 7 bases, with 13 bases sitting between them. The CDR3 protein is CASSMGLYDNEQFF. In DNA form, the CDR3 reads TGTGCCAGTAGTATGGGTCTCTACGATAATGAGCAGTTCTTC.